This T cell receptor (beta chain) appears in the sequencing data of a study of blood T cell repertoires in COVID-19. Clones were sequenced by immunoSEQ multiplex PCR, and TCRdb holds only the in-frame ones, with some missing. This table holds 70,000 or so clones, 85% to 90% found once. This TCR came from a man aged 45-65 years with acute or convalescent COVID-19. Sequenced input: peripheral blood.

CDR3 region: CASSLSQNTEAFF. The CDR3 nucleotides read TGTGCCAGTAGTCTCTCACAGAACACTGAAGCTTTCTTT. The chain recombines TRBV19 with TRBJ1-1; D is unresolved. The CDR3 totals 13 residues. Germline V gives CDR1 LNHDA, CDR2 SQIVND (reference sequence). The ends were cut back, 5 bases at V and 1 base at J, with 8 bases in the middle.